These 9 T cell receptor beta chains were all obtained from the same sample, sequenced in a study of blood T cell repertoires in COVID-19. The method was immunoSEQ multiplex PCR; TCRdb's version includes in-frame clones alone and lacks a portion of them. The sample has 200,000 to 250,000 clones; 80% are singletons. Material: PBMCs or T cells enriched from blood (not recorded which). These receptors were obtained from a man in his thirties or forties with acute COVID-19.

The J gene is TRBJ1-2, the V gene TRBV3-1 (or the pseudogene TRBV3-2); no reliable D call. Germline CDR1 and CDR2: LGHDT and YNNKEL (reference sequence). Trimming took 1 base from V and 8 from J, leaving 14 bases between them. This CDR3 comprises 14 residues. The CDR3 sequence is CASSQGIWAGGYTF. The CDR3 coding sequence is TGTGCCAGCAGCCAAGGGATCTGGGCGGGAGGCTACACCTTC.

As for this clone: At the DNA level, this CDR3 is encoded by other sequences in the same sample as well. The chain is built from TRBV15 and TRBJ1-5, with TRBD1 matching 8 bases. The V gene end was trimmed by 2 bases and the J gene end by 0 bases; junction bases not matched to a gene: 9. The CDR3 contains 18 residues. CDR1 is LNHNV, CDR2 YYDKDF, per germline (reference sequence). In DNA form, the CDR3 reads TGTGCCACCAGCAGAAGAGACAGGGGCGACTATAGCAATCAGCCCCAGCATTTT. Translating gives CATSRRDRGDYSNQPQHF.

This clone showed up just once. The V gene is TRBV6-5, the J gene TRBJ2-1, with 9 bases identical to TRBD1. This CDR3 has 15 amino acids. CDR1 is MNHEY and CDR2 is SVGAGI in the germline V gene. V shed 6 bases and J 2 bases; nucleotides not matched to a gene: 5. The DNA for the CDR3 is TGTGCCAGCAGGCCTGGACAGGGGACCTACAATGAGCAGTTCTTC. Encoded protein: CASRPGQGTYNEQFF.

V gene TRBV9 combines with J gene TRBJ2-7, with 9 bases matching TRBD2. Germline V gene data show CDR1 as SGDLS and CDR2 as YYNGEE. The V gene end was trimmed by 4 bases and the J gene end by 2 bases; junction bases not matched to a gene: 4. The CDR3 covers 14 residues. The CDR3 reads CASSKLAGTYEQYF. The CDR3 DNA reads TGTGCCAGCAGCAAGCTAGCGGGGACCTACGAGCAGTACTTC. The full variable domain, its missing parts supplied by reference TRBV9 and TRBJ2-7, is DSGVTQTPKHLITATGQRVTLRCSPRSGDLSVYWYQQSLDQGLQFLIQYYNGEERAKGNILERFSAQQFPDLHSELNLSSLELGDSALYFCASSKLAGTYEQYFGPGTRLTVT.

The chain joins TRBV15 to TRBJ2-5; 7 bases fit TRBD1. Trimming cost V 1 base and J 5 bases; bases outside gene matches: 10. Germline lookup yields CDR1 LNHNV and CDR2 YYDKDF (reference sequence). This CDR3 has 16 residues. The CDR3 protein is CATSRVTGTEEETQYF. CDR3 DNA: TGTGCCACCAGCAGAGTAACCGGGACAGAAGAGGAGACCCAGTACTTC.

The chain is built from TRBV5-4 and TRBJ2-3; tentative D call: TRBD1 (6 bases). The germline V gene encodes CDR1 SGHNT and CDR2 YYREEE (reference sequence). The V end was cut by 4 bases, the J end by 4 bases, with 10 bases between. The CDR3 totals 13 residues. CDR3 sequence (DNA): TGTGCCAGCAGCCACAGGGATCCAGATACGCAGTATTTT. Amino acid sequence: CASSHRDPDTQYF.

V is TRBV28 and J is TRBJ2-3; a possible D gene is TRBD2 (7 bases). Trimming cost V 6 bases and J 2 bases, with 15 bases left between them. Germline loops: CDR1 MDHEN, CDR2 SYDVKM. This CDR3 region has 15 residues. The CDR3 is CASSGGRGSTDTQYF. The CDR3 nucleotides are TGTGCCAGCAGCGGGGGGCGGGGGTCCACAGATACGCAGTATTTT.

As DNA, the CDR3 is TGCGCCAGCAGCCAAGGGCTAGCGGCGGGCAATGAGCAGTTCTTC. Translating it yields CASSQGLAAGNEQFF. The chain has TRBV4-1 and TRBJ2-1; the match to TRBD2 covers 7 bases. J was trimmed by 6 bases and V by 1 base; bases with no gene match: 6. This CDR3 comprises 15 residues. CDR1 MGHRA and CDR2 YSYEKL come from the germline V gene.

J is TRBJ1-1 and V is TRBV28, with 7 bases identical to TRBD1. V shed 6 bases and J 6 bases; nucleotides not matched to a gene: 10. Germline loops: CDR1 MDHEN, CDR2 SYDVKM. The CDR3 contains 14 residues. CDR3 loop: CASRNPGQFPEAFF. CDR3 DNA sequence: TGTGCCAGCAGGAATCCGGGACAGTTCCCTGAAGCTTTCTTT.